This T cell receptor (beta chain) was found in a study of graft-versus-host responses after intestinal transplantation (dated by TCRdb to 2020 to 2023). With respect to the entire study: The transplants that recipients got were multivisceral, liver-intestinal, or isolated intestinal. Donor T cell macrochimerism was defined as a peak of at least 4% donor T cells among recipient peripheral blood mononuclear cells. To identify alloreactive clones, pre-transplant mixed lymphocyte reaction products were sequenced and then compared with unstimulated pre-transplant donor and recipient T cells. Anti-thymocyte globulin induction was given to all recipients, followed by maintenance tacrolimus and steroids for roughly 3 years. Graft-versus-host and host-versus-graft alloreactive T cell clones were tracked in the graft, circulation and bone marrow after intestinal transplantation using bulk TCR-beta CDR3 sequencing. The cohort enrolled about two dozen intestinal transplant recipients, one of whom was a retransplant, and a few patients without pretransplant specimens were excluded. Rather than being sequenced by the commercial service, samples from a few later patients were sequenced in-house on an Illumina MiSeq and processed with MiXCR. What the work shows at the level of the full study, not this receptor alone: The relatively low number and heterogeneity of intestinal transplant patients limited the conclusions. GvH clones turned up in recipient bone marrow, with some appearing earlier in ileal mucosa or blood, a pattern consistent with an intestinal mucosal origin. Early after transplant, declines in HvG clones were associated with peak levels of circulating GvH clones. In patients with donor T cell macrochimerism, the allografts had high GvH to HvG T cell clonal ratios.

For this clone: Its target antigen remains unknown. Base-call qualities are not available, and no considerably larger clone is one nucleotide away.

CDR3 length: 15 amino acids, cysteine to phenylalanine. The DNA shown is the 45-base CDR3, in frame from base 1. In the germline V gene, CDR1 corresponds to MNHEY and CDR2 to SVGAGI. V sheds 5 bases and J sheds 3 bases, leaving 16 bases between their ends. Libraries were made using the immunoSEQ multiplex PCR assay. For most patients, genomic DNA was isolated with the Qiagen DNeasy Blood and Tissue Kit and sent frozen to Adaptive Biotechnologies for TCR sequencing. For most patients, genomic DNA was subjected to high-throughput TCR-beta CDR3 sequencing by Adaptive Biotechnologies. In the original analysis: Adaptive's ImmunoSEQ software was the source of the TCR sequencing data for 15 to 20 patients, while a few other patients were processed with MiXCR and VDJtools. To correct CD4 versus CD8 sorting errors, any sequence found in both subsets at a frequency ratio below 5:1 was removed. CDR3 nucleotide sequences shared between donor and recipient were removed because their origin could not be assigned. At least 2-fold expansion over unstimulated cells and a minimum CFSE-low frequency of 0.002% (template counts) or 0.001% (read counts) were required for clones to be classified as alloreactive. Mappable clones were those detected in sequenced pre-transplant spleen, lymph node, or MLR CFSE-low populations of the donor or recipient. Cumulative frequency of alloreactive clones was calculated as a percentage of all sequences weighted by copy number. TCRdb took this table from immuneACCESS and kept in-frame rearrangements with V and J called. Such tables lack part of the clones; where checked against another copy, unresolved V genes explain under half of the gap, and the rest is unexplained. The V and J calls and clone size are taken from that table; D and trimming were inferred from the DNA. The sample has about 71,000 clones on record, around 90% of them singletons. The ten largest clones capture approximately 1.2% of the sample.

The sample's time point label, decoded: cells obtained before transplantation from donor or recipient. CD3+CD4+ and CD3+CD8+ populations were FACS-sorted from unstimulated pre-transplant donor and recipient cells taken from spleen or lymph nodes. The V and J segments used are TRBV6-5 and TRBJ1-1; a confident D gene designation cannot be given. Sequencing used unstimulated CD8+ T cells sorted from spleen or lymph node cells, obtained before intestinal transplant. The source is a human donor who received an intestinal transplant. CDR3 protein: CASSGNDIPYTEAFF. DNA sequence: TGTGCCAGCAGTGGAAACGACATCCCGTACACTGAAGCTTTCTTT.